Listed below are T cell receptor beta chains from one sample, sequenced in a study of long-term antiretroviral therapy in people with HIV. Sequencing was performed with immunoSEQ multiplex PCR; in TCRdb, only in-frame clones are kept and a portion is missing. The top ten clones hold roughly a sixth of a sample with about 25,000 clones, about four fifths of them seen once. The sample in question was unsorted PBMCs, obtained at the start of antiretroviral therapy, before treatment. The source of these receptors is a woman younger than 30 with HIV. CDR3s include the opening cysteine and the closing phenylalanine or tryptophan. The D gene is left open where the match is weak. Size values are once, few and many counts, or a class for expanded clones, and some rows have none.

v_gene	abundance	j_gene	d_gene	CDR3nt	CDR3aa
TRBV7-9	NA	TRBJ2-2	NA	TGTGCCAGCAGCCCCCAGGGGAGGGACACCGGGGAGCTGTTTTTT	CASSPQGRDTGELFF
TRBV6-1	few	TRBJ2-7	NA	TGTGCCAGCAGTGAGTTATTGGACTACGAGCAGTACTTC	CASSELLDYEQYF
TRBV6-5	NA	TRBJ1-1	NA	TGTGCCAGCAGTTACTCCTTCATACGGTTGGAGATCGCTTTCTTT	CASSYSFIRLEIAFF
TRBV6-5	few	TRBJ2-5	NA	TGTGCCAGCAGTTACTCACAGTCCAGCGAGACCCAGTACTTC	CASSYSQSSETQYF
TRBV5-4	NA	TRBJ2-6	NA	TGTGCCAGCAGCTTGGCCGGCTCTGGGGCCAACGTCCTGACTTTC	CASSLAGSGANVLTF
TRBV5-1	NA	TRBJ1-1	TRBD1	TGCGCCAGCAGCCTGGACAGGGTGAACACTGAAGCTTTCTTT	CASSLDRVNTEAFF
TRBV27	NA	TRBJ1-2	NA	TGTGCCAGCAGTTTATCGGCAGGGCTGAAGGGCTACACCTTC	CASSLSAGLKGYTF
TRBV15	NA	TRBJ2-7	TRBD1	TGTGCCACCAGCAGATCCGGGACAGGTTATTACGAGCAGTACTTC	CATSRSGTGYYEQYF
TRBV5-1	NA	TRBJ2-1	NA	TGCGCCAGCACCTCTTTGATTGGAAGCCTTTTAAGTGAGCAGTTCTTC	CASTSLIGSLLSEQFF
TRBV28	NA	TRBJ2-4	TRBD1	TGTGCCAGCAGTTCACAGACAGGGGTAAAGAACATTCAGTACTTC	CASSSQTGVKNIQYF
TRBV14	NA	TRBJ2-7	TRBD2	TGTGCCAGCAGCCCCTTGAGCGGGAGGGCCGCCCTTACCTACGAGCAGTACTTC	CASSPLSGRAALTYEQYF
TRBV6-1	NA	TRBJ1-5	NA	TGTGCCAGCAGTGATCCTGGGCGGGATCAGCCCCAGCATTTT	CASSDPGRDQPQHF
TRBV28	once	TRBJ2-1	TRBD2	TGTGCCAGCAGTTTCCCTAGCGGGAATTTCAATGAGCAGTTCTTC	CASSFPSGNFNEQFF
TRBV5-1	NA	TRBJ1-1	TRBD1	TGCGCCAGCAGCCAGGACAGGGCAACTGAAGCTTTCTTT	CASSQDRATEAFF
TRBV9	NA	TRBJ2-7	NA	TGTGCCAGCAGCGCAGACCACAATGACGAGCAGTACTTC	CASSADHNDEQYF
TRBV4-2	NA	TRBJ2-1	TRBD2	TGTGCCAGCAGCCAAGGGGGCGCGGGGGGGCAGGGAGAGCAGTTCTTC	CASSQGGAGGQGEQFF
TRBV30	NA	TRBJ2-7	NA	TGTGCCTGGAGGGGTTACGAGCAGTACTTC	CAWRGYEQYF
TRBV6-6	NA	TRBJ2-7	NA	TGTGCCAGCAGTTACGTTGGATCAAGCGAGCAGTACTTC	CASSYVGSSEQYF
TRBV27	NA	TRBJ2-3	TRBD2	TGTGCCAGCAGTGGGCCGACTAGCGGTTCGAGCACAGATACGCAGTATTTT	CASSGPTSGSSTDTQYF
TRBV28	NA	TRBJ1-2	NA	TGTGCCAGCAGTTGGGACGGTGAAGCTAACTATGGCTACACCTTC	CASSWDGEANYGYTF
TRBV5-4	NA	TRBJ2-3	TRBD1	TGTGCCAGCAGCTTGGAGGGGGCGGCAGATACGCAGTATTTT	CASSLEGAADTQYF
TRBV27	once	TRBJ1-1	NA	TGTGCCAGCAGTTTAAGGGTAAGAAACACTGAAGCTTTCTTT	CASSLRVRNTEAFF
TRBV2	NA	TRBJ1-4	NA	TGTGCCAGCAGTGAAAGGCGAGAAAAACTGTTTTTT	CASSERREKLFF
TRBV6-6	NA	TRBJ2-1	TRBD2	TGTGCCAGCAGCGGGACTAGCGGGGATGAGCAGTTCTTC	CASSGTSGDEQFF
TRBV13	NA	TRBJ2-7	NA	TGTGCCAGCAGCTTAGGGACAGATAGCTCCTACGAGCAGTACTTC	CASSLGTDSSYEQYF
TRBV27	NA	TRBJ2-1	TRBD2	TGTGCCAGCAGTTTCCTGCTAGCGGGAGCCGATGAGCAGTTCTTC	CASSFLLAGADEQFF
TRBV5-4	NA	TRBJ2-1	NA	TGTGCCAGCAGCGGAGATAGACTAGAAGTTTATAATGAGCAGTTCTTC	CASSGDRLEVYNEQFF
TRBV9	NA	TRBJ2-1	NA	TGTGCCAGCAGCTTGGGGTCTGGGACGGAAGCCTACAATGAGCAGTTCTTC	CASSLGSGTEAYNEQFF
TRBV9	NA	TRBJ1-2	NA	TGTGCCAGCAGCGGCTATGGCTACACCTTC	CASSGYGYTF
TRBV2	NA	TRBJ2-1	NA	TGTGCCAGCACCCCTGGGACGGGGGACAATGAGCAGTTCTTC	CASTPGTGDNEQFF
TRBV6-1	few	TRBJ1-2	TRBD1	TGTGCCAGCAGGGGACAGTGGAATGATGGCTACACCTTC	CASRGQWNDGYTF
TRBV6-5	NA	TRBJ2-3	TRBD2	TGTGCCAGCAGAGGACTAGCGGGAGGGGATACGCAGTATTTT	CASRGLAGGDTQYF
TRBV5-4	NA	TRBJ1-2	NA	TGTGCCAGCAGCCCACCGGCCTACGACAGGACTAACTATGGCTACACCTTC	CASSPPAYDRTNYGYTF
TRBV6-6	NA	TRBJ1-2	TRBD1	TGTGCCAGCACGATACCCACCAGGGGGGTGCATGGCTACACCTTC	CASTIPTRGVHGYTF
TRBV20-1	NA	TRBJ2-1	NA	TGCAGTGCTAGGCCCTACAATGAGCAGTTCTTC	CSARPYNEQFF
TRBV25-1	NA	TRBJ1-1	NA	TGTGCCAGCAGTGGATTGACCTTGAACACTGAAGCTTTCTTT	CASSGLTLNTEAFF
TRBV28	NA	TRBJ1-3	TRBD1	TGTGCCAGCAGCCCGGACAGGGCCTCCTCTGGAAACACCATATATTTT	CASSPDRASSGNTIYF
TRBV5-1	NA	TRBJ2-7	NA	TGCGCCAGCAGCTTGGCCTTGGGGCAAACCTACGAGCAGTACTTC	CASSLALGQTYEQYF
TRBV5-4	NA	TRBJ1-1	TRBD1	TGTGCCAGCAGTCCCGCCGGGGACAGATTATTTGAAGCTTTCTTT	CASSPAGDRLFEAFF
TRBV5-8	NA	TRBJ1-1	TRBD1	TGTGCCAGCGCGGACAGGGGAATCCCTGAAGCTTTCTTT	CASADRGIPEAFF
TRBV25-1	once	TRBJ2-7	NA	TGTGCCAGCAGTGATGTACAGGGCACCTACGAGCAGTACTTC	CASSDVQGTYEQYF
TRBV4-2	NA	TRBJ2-7	NA	TGTGCCAGCAGCCAAGGGGCCGGCTATTACTACGAGCAGTACTTC	CASSQGAGYYYEQYF
TRBV2	NA	TRBJ1-5	NA	TGTGCCAGCAGTCTCACACTCGGCGGCAATCAGCCCCAGCATTTT	CASSLTLGGNQPQHF
TRBV28	NA	TRBJ2-3	NA	TGTGCCAGCAGTTTGGGGTTGTATACGCAGTATTTT	CASSLGLYTQYF
TRBV15	NA	TRBJ2-1	TRBD1	TGTGCCACCAGGGGGACAGGGGAGGCTAATGAGCAGTTCTTC	CATRGTGEANEQFF
TRBV2	NA	TRBJ1-2	NA	TGTGCCAGCAGTGGCCAGGGAGAGGGGGGCTACACCTTC	CASSGQGEGGYTF
TRBV6-5	few	TRBJ2-7	NA	TGTGCCAGCAGTTACTCGCCGGGTTCCTACGAGCAGTACTTC	CASSYSPGSYEQYF
TRBV4-2	NA	TRBJ1-2	NA	TGTGCCAGCAGCCAAGATCGAGGCAGGGGACTATATGGCTACACCTTC	CASSQDRGRGLYGYTF
TRBV2	few	TRBJ2-2	NA	TGTGCCAGCAGTGAATGGGATTATTACACCGGGGAGCTGTTTTTT	CASSEWDYYTGELFF
TRBV5-1	NA	TRBJ1-4	NA	TGCGCCAGCAGCTTTTATGGAACTAATGAAAAACTGTTTTTT	CASSFYGTNEKLFF
TRBV19	NA	TRBJ1-2	TRBD1	TGTGCCAGCAATAATCCGGGACAGGGGAACTATGGCTACACCTTC	CASNNPGQGNYGYTF
TRBV9	NA	TRBJ2-1	TRBD2	TGTGCCAGCAGCGTAGTAGCGGGGGGGTTCAATGAGCAGTTCTTC	CASSVVAGGFNEQFF